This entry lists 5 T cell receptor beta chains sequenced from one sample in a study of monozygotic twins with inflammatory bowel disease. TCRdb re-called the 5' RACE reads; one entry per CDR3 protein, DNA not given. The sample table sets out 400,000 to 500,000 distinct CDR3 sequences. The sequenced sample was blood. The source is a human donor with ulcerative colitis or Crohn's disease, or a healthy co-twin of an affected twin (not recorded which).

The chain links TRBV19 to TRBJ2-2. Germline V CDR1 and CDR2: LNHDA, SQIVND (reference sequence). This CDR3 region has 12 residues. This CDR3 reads CASSIGLGELFF. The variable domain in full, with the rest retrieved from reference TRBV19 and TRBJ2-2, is DGGITQSPKYLFRKEGQNVTLSCEQNLNHDAMYWYRQDPGQGLRLIYYSQIVNDFQKGDIAEGYSVSREKKESFPLTVTSAQKNPTAFYLCASSIGLGELFFGEGSRLTVL.

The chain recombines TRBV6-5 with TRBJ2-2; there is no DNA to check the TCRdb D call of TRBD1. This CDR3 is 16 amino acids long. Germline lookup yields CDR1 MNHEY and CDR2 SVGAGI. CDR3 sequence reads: CASSWGTGEVTGELFF.

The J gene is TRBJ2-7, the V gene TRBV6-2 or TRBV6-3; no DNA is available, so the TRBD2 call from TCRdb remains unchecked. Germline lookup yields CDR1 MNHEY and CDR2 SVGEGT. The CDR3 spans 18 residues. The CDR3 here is CASSYTLRGRAGGYEQYF.

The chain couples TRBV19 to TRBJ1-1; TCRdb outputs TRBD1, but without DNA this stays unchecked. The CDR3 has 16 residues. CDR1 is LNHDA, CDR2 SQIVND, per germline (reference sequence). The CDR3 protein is CASSIERDSLNTEAFF.

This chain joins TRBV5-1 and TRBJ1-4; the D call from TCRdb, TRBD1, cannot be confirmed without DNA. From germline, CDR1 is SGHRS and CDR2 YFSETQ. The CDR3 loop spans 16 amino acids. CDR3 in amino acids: CASSPQPQGTNEKLFF.